Listed below are T cell receptor beta chains from one sample, sequenced in a study of T cell responses to AZD1222 COVID-19 vaccine. The assay was immunoSEQ multiplex PCR, and TCRdb's table has in-frame clones only and misses some. The repertoire holds about 100,000 clones, with around 86% as singletons. Here the sequenced sample was peripheral blood, taken 28 days after the second dose of the MenACWY control vaccine. Receptors originate from an adult who received the MenACWY meningococcal vaccine as a control. Each CDR3 is given with its conserved first and last residue. The D gene is left open where the match is weak. Clone size is given for some rows only: seen once, a few or many times, or a class if the clone is expanded.

cdr3_aa,cdr3_nt,d_call,j_call,v_call,clone_size
CASSLLGRRSYNEQFF,TGTGCCAGCAGTTTACTCGGCCGTCGCTCCTACAATGAGCAGTTCTTC,-,TRBJ2-1,TRBV28,-
CASSQGIVYEQYF,TGTGCCAGCAGTCAGGGGATAGTCTACGAGCAGTACTTC,-,TRBJ2-7,TRBV6-5,-
CAWSLREGQVLNQPQHF,TGTGCCTGGAGCCTAAGGGAGGGACAGGTGCTCAATCAGCCCCAGCATTTT,TRBD1,TRBJ1-5,TRBV30,-
CASRGGSSYNSPLHF,TGTGCCAGCAGGGGTGGGAGCTCCTATAATTCACCCCTCCACTTT,-,TRBJ1-6,TRBV14,-
CASSVGQADGETQYF,TGTGCCAGTAGTGTAGGACAGGCGGACGGGGAGACCCAGTACTTC,TRBD1,TRBJ2-5,TRBV19,-
CASSLQGSGANVLTF,TGTGCCAGCAGTTTACAGGGGTCTGGGGCCAACGTCCTGACTTTC,TRBD1,TRBJ2-6,TRBV6-1,once
CSVALQSTDTQYF,TGCAGCGTTGCTCTCCAGAGCACAGATACGCAGTATTTT,-,TRBJ2-3,TRBV29-1,-
CASSPLGTDTQYF,TGTGCCAGCTCACCACTCGGGACAGATACGCAGTATTTT,-,TRBJ2-3,TRBV18,-
CASSINPGPFPYEQYF,TGTGCCAGTAGTATTAACCCAGGACCCTTCCCATACGAGCAGTACTTC,-,TRBJ2-7,TRBV19,few
CASSPPRATGDGYTF,TGTGCCAGCTCACCACCGAGAGCGACAGGCGATGGCTACACCTTC,-,TRBJ1-2,TRBV18,-
CASSYHNEQYF,TGTGCCAGCAGCTACCATAACGAGCAGTACTTC,-,TRBJ2-7,TRBV11-2,-
CASSALTVNYGYTF,TGTGCCAGCAGCGCGTTGACAGTAAACTATGGCTACACCTTC,-,TRBJ1-2,TRBV6-5,-
CASSLEGNEQFF,TGTGCCAGCAGCTTGGAGGGGAATGAGCAGTTCTTC,-,TRBJ2-1,TRBV5-5,-
CASSQRTTYEQYF,TGTGCCAGCTCACAGCGGACTACCTACGAGCAGTACTTC,-,TRBJ2-7,TRBV18,few
CASRSQGRNTEAFF,TGCGCCAGCAGATCTCAGGGCAGGAACACTGAAGCTTTCTTT,-,TRBJ1-1,TRBV5-1,-
CASSFSSTDTQYF,TGCGCCAGCAGCTTTTCAAGCACAGATACGCAGTATTTT,-,TRBJ2-3,TRBV5-1,-
CASRTPTGGPLHF,TGTGCCAGCAGGACACCGACAGGAGGCCCCCTCCACTTT,-,TRBJ1-6,TRBV27,-
CASSLRRGGPTDTQYF,TGTGCCAGCAGTTTACGTCGGGGGGGGCCCACAGATACGCAGTATTTT,TRBD2,TRBJ2-3,TRBV28,few
CASSQDWEGAFSGNTIYF,TGCGCCAGCAGCCAAGATTGGGAGGGGGCTTTTAGTGGAAACACCATATATTTT,TRBD1,TRBJ1-3,TRBV4-3,-
CAISGGFNEKLFF,TGTGCCATCAGTGGGGGGTTTAATGAAAAACTGTTTTTT,-,TRBJ1-4,TRBV10-3,-
CASSGTDSSPYGYTF,TGTGCCAGCAGCGGAACGGACAGCTCGCCCTATGGCTACACCTTC,-,TRBJ1-2,TRBV21-1,once
CAGRGQGPNYGYTF,TGTGCCGGGAGGGGACAGGGGCCAAACTATGGCTACACCTTC,TRBD1,TRBJ1-2,TRBV7-2,-
CASSLYHGGGGDHTEAFF,TGTGCCAGCAGCCTATACCATGGAGGTGGGGGGGACCACACTGAAGCTTTCTTT,-,TRBJ1-1,TRBV7-8,-
CASSSRQGRGYTDTQYF,TGTGCCAGCAGCTCCAGGCAAGGGCGGGGTTACACAGATACGCAGTATTTT,-,TRBJ2-3,TRBV7-2,few
CASRGIYGYTF,TGCGCCAGCAGGGGGATCTATGGCTACACCTTC,-,TRBJ1-2,TRBV5-1,-
CASSSGLAGELYF,TGTGCCAGCAGCTCCGGACTAGCGGGGGAATTATACTTC,TRBD2,TRBJ2-5,TRBV6-2/TRBV6-3,-
CASSLPGGTATGELFF,TGTGCCAGCAGTCTTCCGGGGGGCACCGCCACCGGGGAGCTGTTTTTT,-,TRBJ2-2,TRBV7-2,-
CASSPLSPSGTGGDSGNTIYF,TGTGCCAGCTCACCACTATCACCATCCGGGACAGGGGGTGACTCTGGAAACACCATATATTTT,TRBD1,TRBJ1-3,TRBV18,-
CASSWVDRQETQYF,TGTGCCAGCAGCTGGGTAGACAGGCAAGAGACCCAGTACTTC,-,TRBJ2-5,TRBV7-2,once
CASSEPTGVNEKLFF,TGTGCCAGCAGTGAACCGACAGGGGTGAATGAAAAACTGTTTTTT,TRBD1,TRBJ1-4,TRBV6-1,-
CASSQQQGGEKLFF,TGTGCCAGCAGCCAACAACAGGGGGGGGAAAAACTGTTTTTT,TRBD1,TRBJ1-4,TRBV3-1/TRBV3-2,-
CASRARGGRGPEQYF,TGTGCCAGCAGGGCTAGGGGAGGCAGGGGCCCGGAGCAGTACTTC,-,TRBJ2-7,TRBV28,-
CASTWTGGGNQPQHF,TGTGCCAGCACTTGGACAGGGGGGGGCAATCAGCCCCAGCATTTT,TRBD1,TRBJ1-5,TRBV2,-
CASNIGVGDYEQYF,TGCGCCAGCAATATAGGGGTTGGTGACTACGAGCAGTACTTC,-,TRBJ2-7,TRBV4-1,few
CASSSGLSYEQYF,TGTGCCAGCAGCTCGGGACTCTCCTACGAGCAGTACTTC,-,TRBJ2-7,TRBV7-2,few
CASSARAGGYSNQPQHF,TGTGCCAGCAGTGCCCGGGCAGGCGGCTATAGCAATCAGCCCCAGCATTTT,-,TRBJ1-5,TRBV4-2,-
CATRQGVSPYSGNTIYF,TGTGCCACCCGACAGGGGGTATCACCTTACTCTGGAAACACCATATATTTT,TRBD1,TRBJ1-3,TRBV7-2,-
CASSMDRGNEKLFF,TGCGCCAGCAGTATGGACAGGGGTAATGAAAAACTGTTTTTT,TRBD1,TRBJ1-4,TRBV10-2,-
CASSYLGTSGGNEQFF,TGTGCCAGCAGTTACCTAGGGACTAGCGGGGGAAATGAGCAGTTCTTC,TRBD2,TRBJ2-1,TRBV28,-
CASRSTTSSYNSPLHF,TGTGCCAGCAGATCTACCACGAGCTCCTATAATTCACCCCTCCACTTT,-,TRBJ1-6,TRBV27,-
CASSLADSPGELFF,TGTGCCAGCAGCTTAGCTGACAGTCCCGGGGAGCTGTTTTTT,-,TRBJ2-2,TRBV7-3,few
CASSQQELNTEAFF,TGTGCCAGCAGCCAACAGGAGTTGAACACTGAAGCTTTCTTT,-,TRBJ1-1,TRBV3-1/TRBV3-2,-
CASSLRGQPQHF,TGTGCCAGCAGTTTAAGAGGACAGCCCCAGCATTTT,-,TRBJ1-5,TRBV28,-
CASSENQGYGYTF,TGTGCCAGCAGTGAAAACCAGGGCTATGGCTACACCTTC,-,TRBJ1-2,TRBV6-4,-
CASSLVGRTEAFF,TGTGCCAGCAGCTTGGTAGGAAGGACTGAAGCTTTCTTT,-,TRBJ1-1,TRBV5-4,once
CASSPPRFSGNTYEQYF,TGTGCCAGCTCCCCCCCTAGGTTTAGCGGAAACACCTACGAGCAGTACTTC,-,TRBJ2-7,TRBV18,-
CASSQGPGTRGGGYTF,TGCGCCAGCAGCCAAGGCCCCGGGACACGAGGCGGTGGCTACACCTTC,-,TRBJ1-2,TRBV4-3,-
CASSARTGGYEQYF,TGTGCCAGCAGCGCCCGGACAGGAGGCTACGAGCAGTACTTC,TRBD1,TRBJ2-7,TRBV7-2,-
CAWSPTDGYTF,TGTGCCTGGAGTCCGACAGATGGCTACACCTTC,-,TRBJ1-2,TRBV30,once
CASSLRDGVTQYF,TGTGCCAGCAGCTTAAGGGATGGTGTGACCCAGTACTTC,-,TRBJ2-5,TRBV11-2,-
CASSGTGNQPQHF,TGTGCCAGCAGCGGAACAGGGAATCAGCCCCAGCATTTT,-,TRBJ1-5,TRBV5-8,-
CASSLTFLGQNQPQHF,TGTGCCAGCAGCTTAACCTTTTTGGGTCAGAATCAGCCCCAGCATTTT,-,TRBJ1-5,TRBV7-2,-
CASSQSDRRGNQPQHF,TGTGCCAGCAGCCAATCCGATCGGAGGGGCAATCAGCCCCAGCATTTT,-,TRBJ1-5,TRBV16,-
CASSRPRDSGTNEKLFF,TGTGCCAGTAGTCGTCCCAGGGACAGCGGAACTAATGAAAAACTGTTTTTT,TRBD1,TRBJ1-4,TRBV19,-
CSVARGAGEGEQYF,TGCAGCGTCGCCCGGGGGGCAGGGGAGGGCGAGCAGTACTTC,-,TRBJ2-7,TRBV29-1,-